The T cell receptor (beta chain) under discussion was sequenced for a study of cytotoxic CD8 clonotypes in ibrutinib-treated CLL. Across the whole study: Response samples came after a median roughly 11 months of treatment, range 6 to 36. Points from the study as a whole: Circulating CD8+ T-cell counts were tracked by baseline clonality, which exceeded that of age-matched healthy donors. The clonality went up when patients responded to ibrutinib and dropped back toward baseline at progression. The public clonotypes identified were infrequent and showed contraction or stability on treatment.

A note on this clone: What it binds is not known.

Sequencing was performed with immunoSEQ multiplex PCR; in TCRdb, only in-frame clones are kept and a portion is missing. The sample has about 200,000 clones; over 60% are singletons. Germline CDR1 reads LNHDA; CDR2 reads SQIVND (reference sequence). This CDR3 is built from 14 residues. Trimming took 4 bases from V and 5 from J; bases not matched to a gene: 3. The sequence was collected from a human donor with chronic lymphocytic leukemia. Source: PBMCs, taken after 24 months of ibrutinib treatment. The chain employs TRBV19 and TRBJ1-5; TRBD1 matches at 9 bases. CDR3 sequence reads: CASSRTGGDQPQHF. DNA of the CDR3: TGTGCCAGTAGTAGAACAGGGGGCGATCAGCCCCAGCATTTT. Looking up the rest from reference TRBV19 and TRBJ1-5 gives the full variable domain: DGGITQSPKYLFRKEGQNVTLSCEQNLNHDAMYWYRQDPGQGLRLIYYSQIVNDFQKGDIAEGYSVSREKKESFPLTVTSAQKNPTAFYLCASSRTGGDQPQHFGDGTRLSIL.